What follows describes a single T cell receptor (beta chain). Its cognate antigen is unknown. This entry belongs to a study of cytomegalovirus exposure and HLA in healthy donors. Study-level background: Genotyping of 430 or so donors showed that about 79% belonged to the Caucasian-associated ancestry cluster.

Researchers ran the PCR with 60 Vbeta and 13 Jbeta primers. Only in-frame clones appear in the TCRdb table, and some are missing; sequencing was by immunoSEQ multiplex PCR. The data contain tens of thousands of clones, roughly four fifths of them singletons. CDR3 length: 15 residues. Germline trimming cut 2 bases from V and 2 bases from J; bases unmatched to any gene: 5. Germline V gene data show CDR1 as MNHEY and CDR2 as SMNVEV (reference sequence). General study results and limits: Within an earlier analysis, most TCR beta V segments proved productive either about 90% or about 30% of the time.

What was sequenced was PBMCs. This sequence joins TRBV27 and TRBJ2-5; TRBD2 matches at 7 bases. The sequence was collected from a woman aged 30 to 39 in good health and CMV-seronegative. CDR3: CASSLGREDQETQYF. In nucleotides, the CDR3 is TGTGCCAGCAGTTTAGGCCGGGAGGATCAAGAGACCCAGTACTTC.